One sample yielded the 8 T cell receptor beta chains listed below, sequenced in a study of blood T cell repertoires in COVID-19. Sequencing was performed with immunoSEQ multiplex PCR; in TCRdb, only in-frame clones are kept and a portion is missing. The sample holds more than 40,000 clones, around 87% seen once. The sample was peripheral blood. These receptors were collected from a human donor in a cohort sampled during active COVID-19.

J is TRBJ2-7 and V is TRBV2; 7 bases agree with TRBD1. Trimming at V came to 6 bases and at J to 3 bases, leaving 8 bases not matched to a gene. The CDR3 sequence is 14 residues long. Looked up from germline, CDR1 is SNHLY and CDR2 is FYNNEI. The CDR3 nucleotides are TGTGCCAGCAGGGCGACAGGGTGGGACTACGAGCAGTACTTC. It codes for CASRATGWDYEQYF. The full variable domain, completed using reference TRBV2 and TRBJ2-7, is EPEVTQTPSHQVTQMGQEVILRCVPISNHLYFYWYRQILGQKVEFLVSFYNNEISEKSEIFDDQFSVERPDGSNFTLKIRSTKLEDSAMYFCASRATGWDYEQYFGPGTRLTVT.

The chain carries TRBV5-8 and TRBJ1-2; the D gene is possibly TRBD1 (5 bases). The germline CDR1 and CDR2 sequences are SGHTS and YDEGEE. V lost 4 bases to trimming and J lost 2 bases, with 9 bases between them. The CDR3 covers 13 residues. Here the CDR3 reads CASSLGQNYGYTF. CDR3 DNA sequence: TGTGCCAGCAGCCTTGGACAAAACTATGGCTACACCTTC.

The DNA for the CDR3 is TGCAGCGTGGAGGACAGGGGGCGATTGGAGACCCAGTACTTC. Translation: CSVEDRGRLETQYF. This chain uses TRBV29-1 with TRBJ2-5, with 11 bases that match TRBD1. Germline V gene lookup returns CDR1 SQVTM and CDR2 ANQGSEA. Trimming at V came to 6 bases and at J to 5 bases, leaving 8 bases not matched to a gene. This CDR3 is 14 amino acids long.

The chain has TRBV19 and TRBJ1-1; maybe TRBD1 (6 bases). The CDR3 spans 12 residues. V lost 5 bases to trimming and J lost 7 bases, with 11 bases between them. The germline V gene has CDR1 LNHDA and CDR2 SQIVND (reference sequence). CDR3: CASSDRRIEAFF. CDR3 coding DNA: TGTGCCAGTAGTGACAGGAGAATTGAAGCTTTCTTT.

This chain uses TRBV12-5 with TRBJ1-3, with unresolved D. V lost 0 bases and J 0 bases, leaving 12 bases between the germline ends. This CDR3 has 17 residues. Looked up from germline, CDR1 is LGHNT and CDR2 is FRNRAP. CDR3 residues: CASGLVPLGLSGNTIYF. The CDR3 region has the DNA TGTGCTAGTGGTTTGGTACCATTAGGACTCTCTGGAAACACCATATATTTT.

The chain recombines TRBV29-1 with TRBJ2-7, with 10 bases identical to TRBD1. This CDR3 has 14 amino acids. The germline CDR1 and CDR2 sequences are SQVTM and ANQGSEA. With V trimmed by 6 bases and J by 1 base, 6 bases remained unmatched. The CDR3 sequence: CSVATGQGSYEQYF. In DNA, the CDR3 is TGCAGCGTGGCCACGGGACAGGGGTCCTACGAGCAGTACTTC.

The chain employs TRBV19 and TRBJ1-2, with 8 bases aligning to TRBD1. Germline V gene sequence: CDR1 LNHDA, CDR2 SQIVND (reference sequence). This CDR3 region has 15 residues. The J segment lost 4 bases and the V segment lost 2 bases, leaving 6 bases of the junction unmatched. The CDR3: CASSIRQGSIYGYTF. The CDR3 region has the DNA TGTGCCAGTAGTATACGACAGGGGTCGATCTATGGCTACACCTTC.

The gene calls are TRBV15 and TRBJ1-1, with no clear D. The germline gives CDR1 LNHNV, CDR2 YYDKDF (reference sequence). Trimming stripped 1 base from V and 0 bases from J, with 6 bases between. This CDR3 is built from 14 residues. DNA for the CDR3: TGTGCCACCAGCAGAGTTCAGTTGAACACTGAAGCTTTCTTT. Translated, it gives CATSRVQLNTEAFF.